The rows below give T cell receptor beta chains drawn from one sample of a study of Ad26.COV2.S vaccination and SARS-CoV-2 variants. Only in-frame clones appear in the TCRdb table, and some are missing; sequencing was by immunoSEQ multiplex PCR. Here the sample spans hundreds of thousands of clones, less than 90% being singletons. The sample consisted of peripheral blood, taken in a trial of Ad26.COV2.S vaccine versus placebo. These receptors were collected from a person between 18 and 60 years old who received the Ad26.COV2.S COVID-19 vaccine or a placebo. Both conserved end residues are part of each CDR3. D genes are given only for firm matches. Not every row has a clone size; where given, it reads once, few, many or a size class.

NA TRBJ1-3 TRBV28 NA TGTGCCAGCAGCTCCACCCCTGGAAACACCATATATTTT CASSSTPGNTIYF
TRBD1 TRBJ2-3 TRBV7-8 NA TGTGCCAGCAGCTTGACAGGGTCAGATACGCAGTATTTT CASSLTGSDTQYF
NA TRBJ1-5 TRBV12-3/TRBV12-4 NA TGTGCCAGCAGTTTAGCGGGGATTCAGCCCCAGCATTTT CASSLAGIQPQHF
NA TRBJ1-1 TRBV30 NA TGTGCCTTGTTCGGTTGGCGGGCCACCCGCTGGGACACTGAAGCTTTCTTT CALFGWRATRWDTEAFF
TRBD1 TRBJ1-6 TRBV7-3 NA TGTGCCAGCAGCTCAACCGAGACAGGGGAGTCTTCACCCCTCCACTTT CASSSTETGESSPLHF
TRBD2 TRBJ2-5 TRBV10-1 few TGCGCCAGCAGTGAGGGGGAGGGGAGGAAAGAGACCCAGTACTTC CASSEGEGRKETQYF
TRBD1 TRBJ1-4 TRBV4-3 NA TGCGCCAGCAGCCAAGGACAGGGCAATGAAAAACTGTTTTTT CASSQGQGNEKLFF
TRBD2 TRBJ2-1 TRBV29-1 once TGCAGCGTTGATTACGCTAGCGGAAATGAGCAGTTCTTC CSVDYASGNEQFF
NA TRBJ2-2 TRBV12-3/TRBV12-4 NA TGTGCCAGCAGTCAGTTCGCCGGGGAGCTGTTTTTT CASSQFAGELFF
NA TRBJ1-2 TRBV6-6 NA TGTGCCAGCAGTTACTCGGGGGGGAACAATGGCTACACCTTC CASSYSGGNNGYTF
TRBD1 TRBJ2-7 TRBV19 few TGTGCCAGTAGTGCCCACCGGGACAGGAAAGCCTACGAGCAGTACTTC CASSAHRDRKAYEQYF
NA TRBJ1-5 TRBV18 NA TGTGCCAGCTCCCTGCAGGGTCGGGATCAGCCCCAGCATTTT CASSLQGRDQPQHF
NA TRBJ2-7 TRBV3-1/TRBV3-2 NA TGTGCCAGCAGCCAAGTCCCGGGCAGGGCATCCTACGAGCAGTACTTC CASSQVPGRASYEQYF
NA TRBJ1-1 TRBV28 NA TGTGCCAGCAAACGCAACACTGAAGCTTTCTTT CASKRNTEAFF
NA TRBJ2-2 TRBV2 NA TGTGCCAGCAGGATCGCCGGGTCGTCCGACACCGGGGAGCTGTTTTTT CASRIAGSSDTGELFF
NA TRBJ2-7 TRBV27 once TGTGCCAGCAGTTTACGGACAGCGTCCTACGAGCAGTACTTC CASSLRTASYEQYF
NA TRBJ2-6 TRBV19 NA TGTGCCAGTAGTATAGGGAGGGGCATTCAAAGCTCTGGGGCCAACGTCCTGACTTTC CASSIGRGIQSSGANVLTF
NA TRBJ2-7 TRBV2 once TGTGCCAGCCTCAAGTACTACGAGCAGTACTTC CASLKYYEQYF
NA TRBJ2-7 TRBV12-5 NA TGTGCTAGTGGTTTAGGGGGGTTGGGCGAGCAGTACTTC CASGLGGLGEQYF
TRBD1 TRBJ2-7 TRBV2 once TGTGCCAGCAGGGATTCAGGGGGCGACGAGCAGTACTTC CASRDSGGDEQYF
NA TRBJ2-3 TRBV9 once TGTGCCAGCAGCGTAGTCGGAGTCACAGATACGCAGTATTTT CASSVVGVTDTQYF
TRBD2 TRBJ2-2 TRBV7-2 NA TGTGCCAGCAGCGTCAAGAGCGGGAGCGGCGGGGAGCTGTTTTTT CASSVKSGSGGELFF
TRBD2 TRBJ2-1 TRBV5-1 NA TGCGCCAGCAGCTTAAGACTAGCTGAGCAGTTCTTC CASSLRLAEQFF
NA TRBJ2-3 TRBV4-2 NA TGTGCCAGCAGCCAAGAGAAGAGACTAGTCACAGATACGCAGTATTTT CASSQEKRLVTDTQYF
NA TRBJ1-6 TRBV2 few TGTGCCAGCGGAGGGGAGGGGGATTCACCCCTCCACTTT CASGGEGDSPLHF
TRBD1 TRBJ1-1 TRBV29-1 few TGCAGCGCTGGGACAGGGACAAATATGAACACTGAAGCTTTCTTT CSAGTGTNMNTEAFF
NA TRBJ1-1 TRBV6-5 NA TGTGCCAGCAGTTATGGGGGGTCATCAGTCGCTGAAGCTTTCTTT CASSYGGSSVAEAFF
TRBD1 TRBJ2-7 TRBV14 NA TGTGCCAGCAGCCAAGCGAGGGGGCCCCACGAGCAGTACTTC CASSQARGPHEQYF
NA TRBJ1-4 TRBV30 once TGTGCCTGGAGCGACAGGCCAACTAATGAAAAACTGTTTTTT CAWSDRPTNEKLFF
NA TRBJ1-5 TRBV19 NA TGTGCCAGTTGGCATAGCAATCAGCCCCAGCATTTT CASWHSNQPQHF
TRBD1 TRBJ2-5 TRBV11-1 NA TGTGCCAGCAGCAAGGACAGGGGAGAGACCCAGTACTTC CASSKDRGETQYF
NA TRBJ1-5 TRBV5-5 once TGTGCCAGCAGCTGGACCAAAACCGGGTCCTCTCGGCAGCACCAGCATTTT CASSWTKTGSSRQHQHF
NA TRBJ1-4 TRBV28 NA TGTGCCAGCGGTCCTAGGAATGAAAAACTGTTTTTT CASGPRNEKLFF
TRBD1 TRBJ1-3 TRBV6-5 NA TGTGCCAGCAGACTCGGACAGGGCGGAAACACCATATATTTT CASRLGQGGNTIYF
NA TRBJ1-2 TRBV6-5 NA TGTGCCAGCAGTATACAGGCCACGAGTTATGGCTACACCTTC CASSIQATSYGYTF
TRBD2 TRBJ2-2 TRBV4-3 NA TGCGCCAGCAGCCAAGGCGGGGGAAACACCGGGGAGCTGTTTTTT CASSQGGGNTGELFF
NA TRBJ2-3 TRBV2 NA TGTGCCAGCAGTGAATCTACAAAGGATACGCAGTATTTT CASSESTKDTQYF
TRBD2 TRBJ2-2 TRBV23-1 NA TGCGCCAGCAGCGAGGCTACTAGCGGGAGGGACACCGGGGAGCTGTTTTTT CASSEATSGRDTGELFF
NA TRBJ2-1 TRBV6-2/TRBV6-3 NA TGTGCCAGCAGTTACAATGACTACGGCTCCTACAATGAGCAGTTCTTC CASSYNDYGSYNEQFF
NA TRBJ1-2 TRBV6-5 NA TGTGCCAGCAGCAGGACAGAATCTAACTATGGCTACACCTTC CASSRTESNYGYTF
TRBD1 TRBJ1-2 TRBV12-3/TRBV12-4 NA TGTGCCAGCAACCGGGACAGGACGGGTGGCTACACCTTC CASNRDRTGGYTF
NA TRBJ2-3 TRBV7-2 NA TGTGCCAGCAGCCAAAGGGACACCACAGATACGCAGTATTTT CASSQRDTTDTQYF
TRBD1 TRBJ2-2 TRBV9 once TGTGCCAGCAGCGTTTTTTTAGGACCGGGACAGACGAACACCGGGGAGCTGTTTTTT CASSVFLGPGQTNTGELFF